This is a list of T cell receptor beta chains from one sample in a study of blood T cell repertoires in COVID-19. Data came from immunoSEQ multiplex PCR; TCRdb stores just in-frame clones and leaves some out. This table holds 89,000 or so clones, roughly 85% found once. Sequences were obtained from peripheral blood. These TCRs come from a man of 80 years or more with acute or convalescent COVID-19. Both conserved end residues are part of each CDR3. A D gene is named only where the DNA matches it firmly. Clone size is given for some rows only: seen once, a few or many times, or a class if the clone is expanded.

clone size	J gene	D gene	V gene	CDR3 protein	CDR3 DNA
few	TRBJ2-7	NA	TRBV4-1	CASSQVGQNYEQYF	TGCGCCAGCAGCCAAGTTGGACAGAACTACGAGCAGTACTTC
NA	TRBJ2-1	TRBD2	TRBV7-8	CASSLRALAGRGPYNEQFF	TGTGCCAGCAGCTTGCGCGCGCTAGCGGGGAGAGGCCCCTACAATGAGCAGTTCTTC
NA	TRBJ1-5	TRBD1	TRBV27	CASSRDSESNQPQHF	TGTGCCAGCAGTCGGGACAGCGAGAGCAATCAGCCCCAGCATTTT
NA	TRBJ1-6	NA	TRBV28	CASSSQARANSPLHF	TGTGCCAGCAGTTCCCAGGCCAGGGCAAATTCACCCCTCCACTTT
once	TRBJ2-7	TRBD1	TRBV15	CATSRLRGLDYEQYF	TGTGCCACCAGCAGACTCAGGGGGCTCGACTACGAGCAGTACTTC
NA	TRBJ1-1	TRBD1	TRBV5-1	CASSYGQGAGSTEAFF	TGCGCCAGCAGCTATGGACAGGGGGCCGGGAGCACTGAAGCTTTCTTT
NA	TRBJ1-1	TRBD1	TRBV6-5	CASRRGGPNTEAFF	TGTGCCAGCAGGAGAGGGGGCCCGAACACTGAAGCTTTCTTT
once	TRBJ2-3	NA	TRBV9	CASSVIAHATDTQYF	TGTGCCAGCAGCGTAATTGCCCACGCGACAGATACGCAGTATTTT
NA	TRBJ1-6	NA	TRBV7-8	CASSVSRGADSPLHF	TGTGCCAGCAGCGTCTCCAGGGGTGCGGATTCACCCCTCCACTTT
NA	TRBJ1-1	NA	TRBV7-8	CASSLGRRDTEAFF	TGTGCCAGCAGCTTAGGAAGGAGAGACACTGAAGCTTTCTTT
NA	TRBJ1-4	NA	TRBV10-3	CAISDGGASEKLFF	TGTGCCATCAGTGACGGCGGGGCTAGTGAAAAACTGTTTTTT
NA	TRBJ2-3	NA	TRBV5-6	CASSLGDRSTDTQYF	TGTGCCAGCAGCTTGGGTGACAGGAGCACAGATACGCAGTATTTT
NA	TRBJ2-5	TRBD1	TRBV19	CASSHLPGQGETQYF	TGTGCCAGTAGTCACCTTCCGGGACAGGGAGAGACCCAGTACTTC
NA	TRBJ2-1	TRBD1	TRBV19	CASSTFTGGAYNEQFF	TGTGCCAGTAGTACCTTCACAGGGGGCGCCTACAATGAGCAGTTCTTC
NA	TRBJ1-2	TRBD1	TRBV6-5	CASRRGQDDGYTF	TGTGCCAGCAGAAGAGGACAGGATGATGGCTACACCTTC
NA	TRBJ2-7	TRBD2	TRBV3-1/TRBV3-2	CASSQLLAGVAYEQYF	TGTGCCAGCAGCCAGCTACTAGCGGGAGTAGCCTACGAGCAGTACTTC
NA	TRBJ2-5	NA	TRBV11-2	CASSLGAAEETQYF	TGTGCCAGCAGCTTGGGTGCGGCCGAAGAGACCCAGTACTTC
NA	TRBJ1-2	NA	TRBV28	CASSPWSDGYTF	TGTGCCAGCAGTCCATGGTCGGATGGCTACACCTTC
NA	TRBJ2-7	TRBD1	TRBV29-1	CSVRDSSYEQYF	TGCAGCGTTAGGGACAGCTCCTACGAGCAGTACTTC
NA	TRBJ2-7	NA	TRBV30	CAWSVEFGALYEQYF	TGTGCCTGGAGTGTAGAGTTCGGAGCGCTCTACGAGCAGTACTTC
NA	TRBJ2-7	NA	TRBV4-3	CASSPRLLF	TGCGCCAGCAGCCCACGACTCCTCTTC
few	TRBJ1-3	TRBD1	TRBV5-8	CASSPGTGVNTIYF	TGTGCCAGCAGCCCGGGCACAGGGGTAAACACCATATATTTT
once	TRBJ1-1	NA	TRBV5-1	CASSLSAGENTEAFF	TGCGCCAGCAGCTTGTCGGCAGGGGAGAACACTGAAGCTTTCTTT
NA	TRBJ1-5	TRBD1	TRBV15	CATSRDLGQSNQPQHF	TGTGCCACCAGCAGAGATCTGGGACAGAGCAATCAGCCCCAGCATTTT
NA	TRBJ1-1	TRBD1	TRBV10-1	CASSEQGDTEAFF	TGCGCCAGCAGTGAGCAGGGGGACACTGAAGCTTTCTTT
NA	TRBJ1-1	NA	TRBV4-2	CASSPSTPPGGVEAFF	TGTGCCAGCAGCCCGTCGACCCCCCCGGGGGGCGTAGAAGCTTTCTTT
NA	TRBJ2-1	TRBD2	TRBV5-1	CASSLWDPSGSLSYNEQFF	TGCGCCAGCAGCTTGTGGGACCCTAGCGGGAGTCTCTCCTACAATGAGCAGTTCTTC
NA	TRBJ2-7	NA	TRBV24-1	CATSEAGGTSYEQYF	TGTGCCACCAGTGAGGCGGGCGGGACCTCCTACGAGCAGTACTTC
NA	TRBJ1-1	NA	TRBV3-1/TRBV3-2	CASSQGLGRRDTEAFF	TGTGCCAGCAGCCAAGGCCTGGGGCGCCGGGACACTGAAGCTTTCTTT
NA	TRBJ1-2	TRBD1	TRBV19	CASSELRGNPYGYTF	TGTGCCAGTAGCGAACTCAGGGGGAACCCCTATGGCTACACCTTC
few	TRBJ1-4	NA	TRBV7-9	CASSFASHGDEKLFF	TGTGCCAGCAGCTTCGCTAGCCACGGGGATGAAAAACTGTTTTTT
NA	TRBJ2-2	TRBD2	TRBV30	CAWHLAGENTGELFF	TGTGCCTGGCACCTAGCGGGAGAGAACACCGGGGAGCTGTTTTTT
NA	TRBJ1-1	TRBD1	TRBV30	CAWSPIDRGVSEAFF	TGTGCCTGGAGTCCGATCGACAGGGGAGTATCTGAAGCTTTCTTT
NA	TRBJ2-1	TRBD2	TRBV18	CASSPRTSGNNEQFF	TGTGCCAGCTCACCAAGGACTAGCGGGAACAATGAGCAGTTCTTC
NA	TRBJ2-7	TRBD1	TRBV19	CASSKGQSYEQYF	TGTGCCAGTAGTAAGGGACAGTCCTACGAGCAGTACTTC
NA	TRBJ2-5	TRBD2	TRBV2	CASSDPGLAGVETQYF	TGTGCCAGCAGCGACCCGGGACTAGCGGGTGTAGAGACCCAGTACTTC
NA	TRBJ2-5	NA	TRBV19	CASSVGQIQETQYF	TGTGCCAGTAGTGTAGGACAGATACAAGAGACCCAGTACTTC
NA	TRBJ1-1	NA	TRBV29-1	CSASGRQNTEAFF	TGCAGCGCTAGCGGACGGCAGAACACTGAAGCTTTCTTT
NA	TRBJ1-3	NA	TRBV19	CASGITGGNTIYF	TGTGCCAGTGGTATAACGGGAGGAAACACCATATATTTT
NA	TRBJ2-1	NA	TRBV6-5	CASRPTVANEQFF	TGTGCCAGTCGTCCCACCGTGGCCAATGAGCAGTTCTTC
NA	TRBJ2-5	TRBD2	TRBV18	CASSPPGGTGTAYF	TGTGCCAGCTCACCACCGGGGGGGACCGGGACTGCGTACTTC
NA	TRBJ1-1	NA	TRBV10-3	CATSNIHTEAFF	TGTGCCACCAGTAATATTCACACTGAAGCTTTCTTT